This T cell receptor beta chain was obtained from a study of T-cell reconstitution after alpha-beta-depleted transplantation in children. Unique molecular identifiers were incorporated into the prepared TCRbeta library. In TCRdb, the PCR reads were re-called with MiXCR into one record per CDR3 protein. Found here are 500,000 or so distinct CDR3 sequences, about 31% of them singletons; the top ten hold 2% to 3%. Germline V gene sequence: CDR1 SGDLS, CDR2 YYNGEE. The CDR3 contains 15 residues. The germline V and J ends were trimmed by 3 bases and 0 bases, with 12 bases remaining between them. This clonotype was seen only a few times.

V gene TRBV9 combines with J gene TRBJ1-1; no firm D call. This receptor was obtained from a human donor who donated a stem cell graft to a child with aplastic anemia. This specimen was PBMCs from the stem cell graft donor, taken from the stem cell graft. The CDR3 is CASSAQSTMNTEAFF. In DNA form, the CDR3 reads TGTGCCAGCAGCGCACAGTCTACTATGAACACTGAAGCTTTCTTT.